These T cell receptor beta chains were read from a single sample in a study of identifying expanded T cells in peripheral blood. Assay used: immunoSEQ multiplex PCR; TCRdb lists only in-frame clones, some missing. The table includes 95,000 to 100,000 clones, about 83% detected once. The sample taken for sequencing was blood. These receptors were taken from a person aged 18 to 75 in good health. Each CDR3 is given with its conserved first and last residue. D genes are given only for firm matches. Not all rows give a size; the values are once, few, many and, for expanded clones, a class.

-,-,TRBV11-2,TRBJ2-3,TGTGCCAGCAGCTGGGGGGCAGTTAATTCAGATACGCAGTATTTT,CASSWGAVNSDTQYF
-,TRBD2,TRBV29-1,TRBJ2-1,TGCAGCGTTGATCTGGGCGTTCAGAGCGGGGCCCGGACTTACAATGAGCAGTTCTTC,CSVDLGVQSGARTYNEQFF
few,-,TRBV15,TRBJ1-2,TGTGCCACCAGCAGAGCGTATGGGGGGCAGCTCGATGGCTACACCTTC,CATSRAYGGQLDGYTF
-,-,TRBV5-4,TRBJ2-5,TGTGCCAGCAGCCTTGGGGGGAACCAAGAGACCCAGTACTTC,CASSLGGNQETQYF
-,TRBD1,TRBV6-5,TRBJ1-2,TGTGCCAGCAGCCCCGAGGGACAGCAAAGACATGGCTACACCTTC,CASSPEGQQRHGYTF
-,TRBD1,TRBV6-5,TRBJ2-3,TGTGCCAGCAGCCCCGGGACAGGGGCTCCAGATACGCAGTATTTT,CASSPGTGAPDTQYF
-,-,TRBV12-5,TRBJ2-4,TGTGCTAGTGGTTCCGAGGGCGGGCTAGCCAAAAACATTCAGTACTTC,CASGSEGGLAKNIQYF
-,TRBD1,TRBV6-6,TRBJ2-7,TGTGCCAGCAGGCTTAAGGGGACAGGGGATTCCTACGAGCAGTACTTC,CASRLKGTGDSYEQYF
-,TRBD2,TRBV7-8,TRBJ2-7,TGTGCCAGCAGCTTAGTGAATTCGGGGGGGGAACGCTACGAGCAGTACTTC,CASSLVNSGGERYEQYF
once,-,TRBV9,TRBJ2-2,TGTGCCAGCAGCCCCACGGACAGGAACACCGGGGAGCTGTTTTTT,CASSPTDRNTGELFF
-,-,TRBV23-1,TRBJ2-7,TGCGCCAGCAGATTACCGGGGCCGACCTCGCAGCAGTACTTC,CASRLPGPTSQQYF
-,TRBD2,TRBV28,TRBJ2-1,TGTGCCAGCAGTTTCGTGGGAGGGTACAATGAGCAGTTCTTC,CASSFVGGYNEQFF
-,-,TRBV4-1,TRBJ2-7,TGCGCCAGCAGCCAAGGAGGTATCGAGCAGTACTTC,CASSQGGIEQYF
-,-,TRBV9,TRBJ2-3,TGTGCCAGCAATAAGGGGGGGACTAGCACAGATACGCAGTATTTT,CASNKGGTSTDTQYF
-,TRBD2,TRBV5-4,TRBJ2-1,TGTGCCAGCAGCTTGGGTGGGACTAGCCACAATGAGCAGTTCTTC,CASSLGGTSHNEQFF
-,-,TRBV2,TRBJ1-6,TGTGCCAGCAGGGAGGACACCTTTTCACCCCTCCACTTT,CASREDTFSPLHF
-,-,TRBV4-1,TRBJ2-3,TGCGCCAGCAAGGGGCCTGGACGGAGAAGCGCAGATACGCAGTATTTT,CASKGPGRRSADTQYF
-,-,TRBV2,TRBJ1-3,TGTGCCAGCAGTGAGGCTGGAAACACCATATATTTT,CASSEAGNTIYF
few,TRBD2,TRBV19,TRBJ2-1,TGTGCCAGTAGGACTAGCGGGGGGAATGAGCAGTTCTTC,CASRTSGGNEQFF
-,-,TRBV11-2,TRBJ1-1,TGTGCCAGCAGCCCCATTCACAGTTTCATGAACACTGAAGCTTTCTTT,CASSPIHSFMNTEAFF
-,-,TRBV27,TRBJ2-3,TGTGCCAGCAGTCCGATAGGGGCAGATACGCAGTATTTT,CASSPIGADTQYF
-,-,TRBV15,TRBJ1-2,TGTGCCACCAGCAGAGACATTAACTATGGCTACACCTTC,CATSRDINYGYTF
-,-,TRBV19,TRBJ1-1,TGTGCCAGTAGTATCGGGATTTTTGGCACTGAAGCTTTCTTT,CASSIGIFGTEAFF
-,-,TRBV28,TRBJ1-4,TGTGCCAGCACCTCAAGGTTAATCGCCGAAAAACTGTTTTTT,CASTSRLIAEKLFF
few,-,TRBV7-2,TRBJ1-1,TGTGCCAGCAGCTTAGTACAGGGCTGGACTGAAGCTTTCTTT,CASSLVQGWTEAFF
few,-,TRBV7-9,TRBJ1-6,TGTGCCAGCAGTGGGGAGGGTCTAGCAGGCTCACCCCTCCACTTT,CASSGEGLAGSPLHF
-,TRBD1,TRBV28,TRBJ2-2,TGTGCCAGCTGGACAGGGGGCCGAACCGGGGAGCTGTTTTTT,CASWTGGRTGELFF
-,-,TRBV5-1,TRBJ1-2,TGCGCCAGCAGCCCCGCCCTGACAGCTAACTATGGCTACACCTTC,CASSPALTANYGYTF
-,-,TRBV4-3,TRBJ1-1,TGCGCCAGCAGCCAACATACAGGAGTAGGTGACACTGAAGCTTTCTTT,CASSQHTGVGDTEAFF
-,-,TRBV7-2,TRBJ2-7,TGTGCCAGCAGCTTCGGTGGAGGGGGGGCCTACGAGCAGTACTTC,CASSFGGGGAYEQYF
-,-,TRBV14,TRBJ2-7,TGTGCCAGCAGCCAAGATCCGGAGAGCTCCTACGAGCAGTACTTC,CASSQDPESSYEQYF
-,TRBD1,TRBV6-5,TRBJ2-2,TGTGCCAGCAGTTATTCTACAGGGGGCACCGGGGAGCTGTTTTTT,CASSYSTGGTGELFF
-,TRBD2,TRBV5-6,TRBJ2-7,TGTGCCAGCAGCTTTAGCCTAGCGGGGATGGAGCAGTACTTC,CASSFSLAGMEQYF
-,-,TRBV4-1,TRBJ1-5,TGCGCCAGCAGCCAAACCGGCCCGTATAGCAATCAGCCCCAGCATTTT,CASSQTGPYSNQPQHF
-,-,TRBV6-5,TRBJ2-2,TGTGCCAGCAGTCCCATAACTGCGAACACCGGGGAGCTGTTTTTT,CASSPITANTGELFF
-,-,TRBV10-1,TRBJ2-7,TGCGCCAGCAGTGGATCAGGTTCCTACGAGCAGTACTTC,CASSGSGSYEQYF
-,TRBD2,TRBV5-4,TRBJ2-1,TGTGCCAGCAGCCCCCTGACTAGCGGGGGCCCAAATGAGCAGTTCTTC,CASSPLTSGGPNEQFF
-,TRBD1,TRBV19,TRBJ1-5,TGTGCCAGTAGTCTCCAGGACAGGTTGCCCCAGCATTTT,CASSLQDRLPQHF
-,-,TRBV7-9,TRBJ2-3,TGTGCCAGCAGCGCCGGTGGGGGGGGCAGCACAGATACGCAGTATTTT,CASSAGGGGSTDTQYF
-,-,TRBV5-6,TRBJ1-2,TGTGCCAGCAGCTTTGGGGGCAGGGGTACTATGCCTAACTATGGCTACACCTTC,CASSFGGRGTMPNYGYTF
-,TRBD2,TRBV27,TRBJ2-1,TGTGCCAGCAGTCGCCGGGACCGGGGGGGATATGAGCAGTTCTTC,CASSRRDRGGYEQFF
-,TRBD1,TRBV13,TRBJ2-7,TGTGCCAGCAGCTCCCGGGACAGGGGGCCCGAGCAGTACTTC,CASSSRDRGPEQYF
-,-,TRBV27,TRBJ2-1,TGTGCCAGCAGTTTACTTGTTCAACGATCCAATGAGCAGTTCTTC,CASSLLVQRSNEQFF